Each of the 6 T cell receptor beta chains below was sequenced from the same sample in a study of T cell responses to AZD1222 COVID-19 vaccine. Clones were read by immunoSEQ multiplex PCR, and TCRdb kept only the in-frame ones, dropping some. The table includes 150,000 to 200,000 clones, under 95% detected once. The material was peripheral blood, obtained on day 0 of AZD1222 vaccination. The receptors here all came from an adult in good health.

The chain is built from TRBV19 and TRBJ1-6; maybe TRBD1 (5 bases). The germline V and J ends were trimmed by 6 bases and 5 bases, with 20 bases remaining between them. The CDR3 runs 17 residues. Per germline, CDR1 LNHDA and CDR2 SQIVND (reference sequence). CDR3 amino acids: CASSLAIRDRNNSPLHF. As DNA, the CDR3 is TGTGCCAGTAGCCTAGCAATAAGGGACCGAAATAATTCACCCCTCCACTTT.

The CDR3 nucleotides are TGCGCCAGCACCCCCGTACTGTTTTTT. Translating it yields CASTPVLFF. V gene TRBV5-1 combines with J gene TRBJ1-4, with D uncertain. The CDR3 is made up of 9 amino acids. The germline V and J ends were trimmed by 6 bases and 13 bases, with 7 bases remaining between them. Per germline, CDR1 SGHRS and CDR2 YFSETQ.

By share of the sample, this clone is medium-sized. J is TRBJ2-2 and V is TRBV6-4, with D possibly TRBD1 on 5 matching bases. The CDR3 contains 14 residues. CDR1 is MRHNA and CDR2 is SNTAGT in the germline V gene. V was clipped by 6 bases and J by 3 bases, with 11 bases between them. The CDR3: CASSQGGDTGELFF. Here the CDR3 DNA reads TGTGCCAGCAGCCAGGGTGGCGACACCGGGGAGCTGTTTTTT.

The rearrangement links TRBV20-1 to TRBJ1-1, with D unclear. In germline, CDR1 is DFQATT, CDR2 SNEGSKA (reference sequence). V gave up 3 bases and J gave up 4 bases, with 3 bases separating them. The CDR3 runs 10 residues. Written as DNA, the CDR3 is TGCAGTGCTAGTCTCACTGAAGCTTTCTTT. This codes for CSASLTEAFF.

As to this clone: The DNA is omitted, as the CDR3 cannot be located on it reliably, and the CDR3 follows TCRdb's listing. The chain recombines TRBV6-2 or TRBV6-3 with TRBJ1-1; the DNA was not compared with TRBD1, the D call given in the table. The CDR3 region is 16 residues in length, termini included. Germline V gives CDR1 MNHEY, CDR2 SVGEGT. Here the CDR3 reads CASSSSTGAKGTEAFF.

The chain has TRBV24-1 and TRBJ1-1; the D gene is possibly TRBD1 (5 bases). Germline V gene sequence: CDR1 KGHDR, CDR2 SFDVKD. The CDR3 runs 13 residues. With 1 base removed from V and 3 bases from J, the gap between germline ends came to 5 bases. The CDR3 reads CATSDLGDTEAFF. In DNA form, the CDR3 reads TGTGCCACCAGTGATTTAGGGGACACTGAAGCTTTCTTT.